The present entry profiles one TCR beta chain with its context. The target antigen is unknown. This sample was included in a study of tumor-infiltrating lymphocytes in localized non-small cell lung cancer. TCRdb's table, derived via immunoSEQ multiplex PCR, lists solely in-frame clones and lacks some. The sample includes 23,000 or so clones, approximately 59% of them seen just once. In germline, CDR1 is GTSNPN, CDR2 SVGIG (reference sequence). The CDR3 runs 14 residues. The V and J ends lost 0 bases and 7 bases respectively, with 13 bases between them. Points from the study as a whole: T-cell fraction did not differ between immunotypes IM1 and IM2. TCRbeta sequencing showed higher T cell infiltration in tumors than uninvolved lung.

The sequenced sample consisted of lung tumor tissue. The V call is TRBV30, the J call TRBJ1-5; D is undetermined. The receptor comes from a human donor with non-small cell lung cancer. The CDR3 nucleotides are TGTGCCTGGAGTGTACGTCTCCGGGGACAGCCCCAGCATTTT. It translates to CAWSVRLRGQPQHF.